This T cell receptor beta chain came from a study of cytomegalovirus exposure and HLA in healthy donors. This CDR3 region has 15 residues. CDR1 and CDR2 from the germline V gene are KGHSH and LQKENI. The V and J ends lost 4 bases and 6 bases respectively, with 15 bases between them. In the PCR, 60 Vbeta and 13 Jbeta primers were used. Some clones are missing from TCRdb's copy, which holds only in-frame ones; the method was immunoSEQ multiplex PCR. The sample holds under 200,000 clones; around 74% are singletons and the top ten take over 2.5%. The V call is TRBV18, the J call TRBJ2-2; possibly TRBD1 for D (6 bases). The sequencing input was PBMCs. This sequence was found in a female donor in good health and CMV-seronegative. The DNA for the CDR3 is TGTGCCAGCTCACTACAGGGACCAACCCCCGGGGAGCTGTTTTTT. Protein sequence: CASSLQGPTPGELFF.